Presented here are 8 T cell receptor beta chains from one specimen sequenced in a study of PD-1 blockade in classical Hodgkin lymphoma. The data were produced by immunoSEQ multiplex PCR, yet TCRdb's version contains in-frame clones alone and is incomplete. The sample contains 45,000 to 55,000 clones, about 80% of which appear only once. Time point defined: cycle 4 day 1 (C4D1), after 6 weeks of nivolumab. After autologous stem cell transplantation all patients relapsed, and prior brentuximab vedotin exposure differed between cohorts. The sequences come from peripheral blood mononuclear cells (PBMCs), collected before the fourth cycle of nivolumab. The receptors derive from a human donor with classical Hodgkin lymphoma.

This clone was observed a handful of times. The rearrangement links TRBV14 to TRBJ1-2; D call uncertain. V gave up 3 bases and J gave up 3 bases, with 5 bases separating them. CDR3 size: 12 residues. Germline values: CDR1 SGHDN, CDR2 FVKESK. The CDR3: CASSHTHYGYTF. The CDR3 nucleotides read TGTGCCAGCAGCCATACACACTATGGCTACACCTTC.

The V call is TRBV25-1, the J call TRBJ1-2; D ambiguous. Germline CDR1 and CDR2: MGHDK and SYGVNS. This CDR3 has 12 residues. V lost 2 bases to trimming and J lost 8 bases, with 9 bases between them. The CDR3 region is CASSEPVKGYTF. The CDR3 DNA sequence: TGTGCCAGCAGTGAACCCGTGAAAGGCTACACCTTC.

V and J are TRBV18 and TRBJ1-4; weak D call: TRBD1 (6 bases). Deletions cut 3 bases from V and 8 bases from J, with 13 bases between. This CDR3 has 14 amino acids. CDR1 KGHSH and CDR2 LQKENI come from the germline V gene. Here the CDR3 reads CASSPGTFREKLFF. Written as DNA, the CDR3 is TGTGCCAGCTCACCCGGGACATTTCGGGAAAAACTGTTTTTT.

The rearrangement links TRBV11-2 to TRBJ2-3; possibly TRBD2 for D (5 bases). The CDR3 spans 11 residues. Between the trimmed V and J ends, which lost 4 bases and 9 bases, there was a span of 8 bases. Germline loops: CDR1 SGHAT, CDR2 FQNNGV. The CDR3 DNA follows: TGTGCCAGCAGCTCCCCGGGGACGCAGTATTTT. Protein: CASSSPGTQYF.

With respect to this clone: One end of the junction does not line up with germline, which may come from a read error. This chain uses TRBV2 with TRBJ2-7; 10 nucleotides line up with TRBD2. Germline CDR1 SNHLY, CDR2 FYNNEI. The length of the CDR3 is 13 residues. The CDR3 loop reads CASTISTSGKWDF. The CDR3 region has the DNA TGTGCCAGCACCATATCCACTAGCGGGAAGTGGGACTTC. The whole variable domain, remainder taken from reference TRBV2 and TRBJ2-7, is EPEVTQTPSHQVTQMGQEVILRCVPISNHLYFYWYRQILGQKVEFLVSFYNNEISEKSEIFDDQFSVERPDGSNFTLKIRSTKLEDSAMYFCASTISTSGKWDFGPGTRLTVT.

This sequence joins TRBV11-3 and TRBJ1-1; D gene unclear. The CDR3 covers 14 residues. Germline values: CDR1 SGHNT, CDR2 YENEEA. V was trimmed by 6 bases and J by 4 bases, leaving 15 bases between them. CDR3 loop: CASRGRLRGTEAFF. The DNA for the CDR3 is TGTGCCAGCAGGGGTCGACTGAGAGGCACTGAAGCTTTCTTT.

This chain links TRBV10-2 with TRBJ2-1; TRBD2 aligns across 12 bases. The V gene end was trimmed by 8 bases and the J gene end by 7 bases; junction bases not matched to a gene: 9. The germline V gene encodes CDR1 WSHSY and CDR2 SAAADI. This CDR3 contains 15 residues. CDR3 DNA: TGCGCCAGCGATAAGGGACTAGCGGGCAGGAATGAGCAGTTCTTC. This sequence encodes CASDKGLAGRNEQFF.

J is TRBJ2-1 and V is TRBV9, with no clear D. V was cut by 4 bases and J by 6 bases, with 11 bases left in between. Germline V lookup: CDR1 SGDLS, CDR2 YYNGEE. The CDR3 covers 13 residues. The CDR3 protein is CASSPLGSNEQFF. Written as DNA, the CDR3 is TGTGCCAGCAGCCCCCTGGGAAGCAATGAGCAGTTCTTC.